These T cell receptor beta chains were read from a single sample in a study of T-cell reconstitution after alpha-beta-depleted transplantation in children. Each CDR3 protein gets one entry after TCRdb re-called the PCR reads with MiXCR. The table has around 450,000 distinct CDR3 sequences, over 40% seen once. The sample consisted of PBMCs, taken before TCRalphabeta/CD19-depleted stem cell transplant. These receptors were obtained from a girl between 2 and 10 years old with aplastic anemia, due to receive a stem cell transplant. The CDR3 runs from the conserved cysteine through the conserved F or W. The order of the fields is V gene, J gene, clone size, D gene, CDR3 DNA, CDR3 protein. D genes are given only for firm matches. Clone size, where shown, is once, few, many, or a class for clones that have expanded.

>TRBV24-1|TRBJ1-1|NA|NA
TGTGCCACCAGTGATACGGCCAGGGGAGGGACTGAAGCTTTCTTT
CATSDTARGGTEAFF
>TRBV20-1|TRBJ2-1|few|NA
TGCAGTGCTTGGAAAATTAGCTCCTACAATGAGCAGTTCTTC
CSAWKISSYNEQFF
>TRBV6-1|TRBJ2-7|NA|NA
TGTGCCAGCAGTAGCTTAGCGATAAACTACGAGCAGTACTTC
CASSSLAINYEQYF
>TRBV2|TRBJ2-7|few|NA
TGTGCCAGCAGTGAGGCCCCTAGGACCTACGAGCAGTACTTC
CASSEAPRTYEQYF
>TRBV28|TRBJ2-7|few|NA
TGTGCCAGCAGTCCATCCGACAGTCCAACCTACGAGCAGTACTTC
CASSPSDSPTYEQYF
>TRBV18|TRBJ2-1|few|TRBD2
TGTGCCAGCTCACCACGGGGGACTAGCCATTCCGTCGATGAGCAGTTCTTC
CASSPRGTSHSVDEQFF
>TRBV24-1|TRBJ2-1|few|NA
TGTGCCACCAGTGATTTGGGGAATGAGCAGTTCTTC
CATSDLGNEQFF
>TRBV29-1|TRBJ2-7|NA|NA
TGCAGCGAACCTCCTGACAGGCCCTACGAGCAGTACTTC
CSEPPDRPYEQYF
>TRBV18|TRBJ2-3|NA|TRBD2
TGTGCCAGCTCACCGCTAGCGGGACCGGCAGATACGCAGTATTTT
CASSPLAGPADTQYF
>TRBV20-1|TRBJ2-2|NA|TRBD1
TGCAGTGCTAGATCGACAGGGGTACCCACCGGGGAGCTGTTTTTT
CSARSTGVPTGELFF
>TRBV6-1|TRBJ2-4|NA|NA
TGTGCCAGCAGAGGGAAGGGCCGGGTGGGAAACATTCAGTACTTC
CASRGKGRVGNIQYF
>TRBV5-1|TRBJ2-1|NA|NA
TGCGCCAGCAGCCTTGGGACCACAACCTACAATGAGCAGTTCTTC
CASSLGTTTYNEQFF
>TRBV7-9|TRBJ2-6|once|TRBD2
TGTGCCAGCAGCGCCGGGGGGACTGCATCTGGGGCCAACGTCCTGACTTTC
CASSAGGTASGANVLTF
>TRBV7-2|TRBJ2-7|NA|NA
TGTGCCAGCAGCTTAGAGGTGGGGCGCGACGAGCAGTACTTC
CASSLEVGRDEQYF
>TRBV7-2|TRBJ2-3|NA|NA
TGTGCCAGCAGCTCCTGGGTGGGGGCCACAGATACGCAGTATTTT
CASSSWVGATDTQYF
>TRBV5-1|TRBJ2-5|once|TRBD1
TGCGCCAGCAGCTTGGGACAGGGGGTGATGGAGACCCAGTACTTC
CASSLGQGVMETQYF
>TRBV7-2|TRBJ1-2|many|TRBD1
TGTGCCAGCAGGACCGACAGGGGGCACGGCTACACCTTC
CASRTDRGHGYTF
>TRBV29-1|TRBJ2-3|few|NA
TGCAGCGTTGAAGAAAGCACAGATACGCAGTATTTT
CSVEESTDTQYF
>TRBV28|TRBJ1-2|many|TRBD1
TGTGCCAGCAGAGGAGGGGGCCGCTATGGCTACACCTTC
CASRGGGRYGYTF
>TRBV20-1|TRBJ2-5|many|TRBD1
TGCAGTGCTAGGGTCCCGGGACAGGGGAGCTACTTC
CSARVPGQGSYF
>TRBV5-1|TRBJ2-7|NA|NA
TGCGCCAGCAGCTTGAACTACGAGCATTACTTC
CASSLNYEHYF
>TRBV20-1|TRBJ1-5|NA|NA
TGCAGTGCCATGGCCCGGGGGGTAAGCAATCAGCCCCAGCATTTT
CSAMARGVSNQPQHF
>TRBV6-5|TRBJ1-5|few|NA
TGTGCCAGCAGTTACTCGTGGGGATCTAATCAGCCCCAGCATTTT
CASSYSWGSNQPQHF
>TRBV7-8|TRBJ2-3|NA|TRBD2
TGTGCCAGCAGCTTAGGGGGCGGGAGTTTTAGGTATTTT
CASSLGGGSFRYF
>TRBV2|TRBJ2-7|NA|NA
TGTGCCAGCAGTGACTATAGCGTCTCCTACGAGCAGTACTTC
CASSDYSVSYEQYF
>TRBV5-1|TRBJ2-5|few|NA
TGCGCCAGCAGCAACCCACAGGGTGACGGGGAGACCCAGTACTTC
CASSNPQGDGETQYF
>TRBV5-1|TRBJ2-1|few|NA
TGCGCCAGCAGCCGTCAAGGGGCGGGCGGCAACTACAATGAGCAGTTCTTC
CASSRQGAGGNYNEQFF
>TRBV20-1|TRBJ2-3|once|NA
TGCAGTGCACGAGCGGAACCATTCACAGATACGCAGTATTTT
CSARAEPFTDTQYF
>TRBV28|TRBJ1-2|NA|TRBD1
TGTGCCACCCATGGACAGGTCGGCTATGGCTACACCTTC
CATHGQVGYGYTF
>TRBV7-9|TRBJ2-7|NA|NA
TGTGCCAGCAGCCATCCGGACATTGCCTACGAGCAGTACTTC
CASSHPDIAYEQYF
>TRBV5-1|TRBJ2-3|few|TRBD1
TGCGCCAGCAGCGACGGACAGGGCACCTTCCGGGATACGCAGTATTTT
CASSDGQGTFRDTQYF
>TRBV6-5|TRBJ2-7|few|TRBD2
TGTGCCAGCAGTTACGGGGGGACTAGCGGGAGCCTCAACGAGCAGTACTTC
CASSYGGTSGSLNEQYF